This TCR beta chain was recovered during a study of cytomegalovirus exposure and HLA in healthy donors. The wider study: When 350 to 500 donors were genotyped, just over 80% of them were found to fall in the Caucasian-associated ancestry cluster. Overall study findings and caveats: In a later analysis, V- and J-gene trimming of beta chains associated with a DCLRE1C missense variant, replicated independently. Most TCR sequences proved rare, with some public TCRs found in many donors. A later analysis, which compared TCR beta chains of equal frequency, found the HLA-associated ones more clonally expanded.

13 Jbeta primers and 60 Vbeta primers were used for the PCR. Repertoires were generated with immunoSEQ multiplex PCR, while TCRdb's copy carries only in-frame clones and drops some. The table includes 200,000 to 250,000 clones, around 88% detected once. Germline V gene lookup returns CDR1 SGHRS and CDR2 YFSETQ. This CDR3 has 13 amino acids. V was pared by 0 bases and J by 9 bases, with 13 bases between. For this clone: Its antigen is as yet unknown.

This clonotype was sampled from a woman younger than 35 in good health and CMV-seronegative. The chain recombines TRBV5-1 with TRBJ2-7, with D possibly matching TRBD2 (7 bases). Input material: PBMCs. The chain's CDR3 is CASSLGGGERQYF. In DNA form, the CDR3 reads TGCGCCAGCAGCTTGGGGGGGGGCGAGAGGCAGTACTTC.